The 12 T cell receptor beta chains in this list originate from one sample, sequenced in a study of cytomegalovirus exposure and HLA in healthy donors. The PCR ran on 60 Vbeta and 13 Jbeta primers. Assay used: immunoSEQ multiplex PCR; TCRdb lists only in-frame clones, some missing. The sample holds some 130,000 clones, over 70% seen once. Sequencing was carried out using PBMCs. The receptors were gathered from a man aged 35 to 55 in good health and CMV-seronegative.

This clone was detected only a few times. The rearrangement joins TRBV7-2 to TRBJ1-5; 7 nucleotides line up with TRBD1. The V gene's germline CDR1 is SGHTA and CDR2 FQGNSA. This CDR3 has 14 residues. With 4 bases clipped from V and 4 bases from J, the junction kept 4 bases outside the gene matches. CDR3 nucleotides: TGTGCCAGCAGCTGGACAGGTCGTAATCAGCCCCAGCATTTT. Translation gives CASSWTGRNQPQHF.

This clone was picked up a small number of times. The CDR3 DNA follows: TGTGCCAGCAGTTTACTAACAGGGAGCACAGATACGCAGTATTTT. It is translated as CASSLLTGSTDTQYF. The V gene is TRBV28, the J gene TRBJ2-3, with D perhaps matching TRBD1 (6 bases). The length of the CDR3 is 15 residues. The V and J ends lost 2 bases and 0 bases respectively, with 9 bases between them. In germline, CDR1 is MDHEN, CDR2 SYDVKM.

This clone was found a few times. The rearrangement links TRBV28 to TRBJ2-7; 9 nucleotides line up with TRBD1. V lost 6 bases to trimming and J lost 4 bases; unmatched junction nucleotides: 7. The CDR3 spans 14 residues. Germline V gene sequence: CDR1 MDHEN, CDR2 SYDVKM. In nucleotides, the CDR3 is TGTGCCAGCAGGGGACAGGGATTTTTGTACGAGCAGTACTTC. Translated, it gives CASRGQGFLYEQYF.

CDR3 coding DNA: TGTGCCTGGAGTGGACAGGGGGCTAACTATGGCTACACCTTC. It specifies CAWSGQGANYGYTF. V is TRBV30 and J is TRBJ1-2, with 9 bases aligning to TRBD1. The germline gives CDR1 GTSNPN, CDR2 SVGIG (reference sequence). V lost 1 base, J lost 0 bases, and 0 bases stayed unmatched. This CDR3 spans 14 amino acids.

The chain carries TRBV28 and TRBJ2-7; the match to TRBD2 covers 11 bases. The V segment lost 4 bases and the J segment 1 base; nucleotides outside the gene matches: 3. This CDR3 spans 15 amino acids. Germline values: CDR1 MDHEN, CDR2 SYDVKM. CDR3 loop: CASSSRLAGSYEQYF. As DNA, the CDR3 is TGTGCCAGCAGTTCTCGACTAGCGGGATCCTACGAGCAGTACTTC.

The rearrangement uses TRBV7-9 and TRBJ2-7, with D possibly being TRBD1 (6 bases). The germline V gene has CDR1 SEHNR and CDR2 FQNEAQ (reference sequence). The CDR3 runs 16 residues. V dropped 4 bases and J dropped 2 bases, with 18 bases sitting between them. The CDR3 loop reads CASSSPHRGQPYEQYF. The CDR3 DNA sequence: TGTGCCAGCAGCTCTCCTCACCGAGGACAGCCCTACGAGCAGTACTTC.

CDR3 protein: CASSLTGADGYTF. The CDR3 nucleotides are TGTGCCAGCAGTTTGACAGGGGCTGATGGCTACACCTTC. The J gene is TRBJ1-2, the V gene TRBV27; 8 bases match TRBD1. The CDR3 spans 13 residues. The trim removed 3 bases at V and 6 bases at J, leaving 3 bases unmatched. Germline-derived CDR1 and CDR2 are MNHEY and SMNVEV (reference sequence).

This clone has more than one count but fewer than ten. The V and J genes are TRBV6-1 and TRBJ2-1; 7 bases are shared with TRBD2. The germline V gene has CDR1 MNHNS and CDR2 SASEGT. V was pared by 3 bases and J by 4 bases, with 6 bases of the junction left unmatched. The CDR3 is 15 amino acids. The chain's CDR3 is CASSDNLAAYNEQFF. The CDR3 DNA reads TGTGCCAGCAGTGACAATCTAGCGGCTTACAATGAGCAGTTCTTC.

The chain links TRBV5-8 to TRBJ1-5; TRBD1 matches 8 bases. The CDR3 length is 16 residues. Germline CDR1 is SGHTS and CDR2 is YDEGEE. Germline trimming cut 4 bases from V and 6 bases from J; bases unmatched to any gene: 12. In nucleotides, the CDR3 is TGTGCCAGCAGCCCAAGGACAGGGATCCTTCTTCAGCCCCAGCATTTT. This gives the protein CASSPRTGILLQPQHF.

The genes are TRBV7-3 and TRBJ2-3; 9 bases match TRBD1. CDR3 length: 14 residues. CDR1 and CDR2 (germline): SGHTA, FQGTGA. With V trimmed by 5 bases and J by 5 bases, 5 bases remained unmatched. As DNA, the CDR3 is TGTGCCAGCAGCCTCGGGACAGGGAAAGATACGCAGTATTTT. This translates into CASSLGTGKDTQYF.

The CDR3 DNA sequence: TGCAGCGTTGAGGGACAGGCAAGAGAAGCTTTCTTT. Translation gives CSVEGQAREAFF. The chain uses TRBV29-1 and TRBJ1-1; 8 nucleotides align to TRBD1. The V gene's germline CDR1 is SQVTM and CDR2 ANQGSEA. V was pared by 3 bases and J by 8 bases, with 5 bases of the junction left unmatched. The CDR3 contains 12 residues.

This chain connects TRBV6-5 to TRBJ2-2, with D perhaps matching TRBD2 (6 bases). V was clipped by 6 bases and J by 6 bases, with 17 bases between them. Germline CDR1 MNHEY, CDR2 SVGAGI. CDR3 length: 15 residues. Here the CDR3 reads CASSSQAAGSGELFF. The CDR3 nucleotides are TGTGCCAGCAGCTCCCAGGCCGCGGGGTCCGGGGAGCTGTTTTTT.